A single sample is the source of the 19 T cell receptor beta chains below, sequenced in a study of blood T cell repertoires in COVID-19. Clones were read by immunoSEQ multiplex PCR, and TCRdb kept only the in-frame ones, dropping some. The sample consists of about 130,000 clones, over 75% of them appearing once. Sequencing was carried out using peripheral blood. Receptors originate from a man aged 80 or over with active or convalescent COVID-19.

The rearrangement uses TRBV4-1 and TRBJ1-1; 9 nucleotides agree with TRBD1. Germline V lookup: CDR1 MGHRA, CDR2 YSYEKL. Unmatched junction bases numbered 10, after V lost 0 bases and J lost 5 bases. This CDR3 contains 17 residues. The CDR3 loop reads CASSQDPGTGFWTEAFF. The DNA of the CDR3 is TGCGCCAGCAGCCAAGATCCCGGGACAGGGTTTTGGACTGAAGCTTTCTTT.

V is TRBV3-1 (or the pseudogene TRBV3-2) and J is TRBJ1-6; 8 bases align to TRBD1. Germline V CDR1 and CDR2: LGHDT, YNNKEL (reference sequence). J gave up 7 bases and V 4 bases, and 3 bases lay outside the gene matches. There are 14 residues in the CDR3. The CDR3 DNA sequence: TGTGCCAGCAGCCCACGACAGGGGAATTCACCCCTCCACTTT. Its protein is CASSPRQGNSPLHF.

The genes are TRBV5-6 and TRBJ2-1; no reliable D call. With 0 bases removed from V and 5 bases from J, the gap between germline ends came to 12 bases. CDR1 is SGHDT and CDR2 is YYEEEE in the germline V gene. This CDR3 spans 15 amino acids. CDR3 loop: CASSLVGTANNEQFF. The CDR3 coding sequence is TGTGCCAGCAGCTTGGTGGGCACGGCGAACAATGAGCAGTTCTTC.

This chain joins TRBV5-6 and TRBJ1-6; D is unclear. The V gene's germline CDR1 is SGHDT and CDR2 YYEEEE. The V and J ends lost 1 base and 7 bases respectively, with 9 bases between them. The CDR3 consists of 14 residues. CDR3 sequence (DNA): TGTGCCAGCAGCTTGCAGTCCTCAAATTCACCCCTCCACTTT. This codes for CASSLQSSNSPLHF.

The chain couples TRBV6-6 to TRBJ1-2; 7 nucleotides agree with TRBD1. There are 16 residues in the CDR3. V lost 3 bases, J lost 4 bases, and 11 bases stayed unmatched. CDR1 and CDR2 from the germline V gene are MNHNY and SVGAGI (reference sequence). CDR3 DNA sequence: TGTGCCAGCAGTTATACCTCGACAGGGCCAAGCTATGGCTACACCTTC. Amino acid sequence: CASSYTSTGPSYGYTF.

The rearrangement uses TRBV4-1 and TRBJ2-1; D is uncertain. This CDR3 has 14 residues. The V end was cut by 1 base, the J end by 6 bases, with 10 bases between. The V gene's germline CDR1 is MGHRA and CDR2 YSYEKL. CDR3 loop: CASSQVGTLNEQFF. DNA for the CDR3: TGCGCCAGCAGCCAAGTCGGTACTCTCAATGAGCAGTTCTTC.

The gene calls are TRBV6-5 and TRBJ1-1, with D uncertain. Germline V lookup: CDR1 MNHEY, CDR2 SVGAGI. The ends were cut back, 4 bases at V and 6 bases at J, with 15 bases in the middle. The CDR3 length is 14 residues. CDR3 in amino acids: CASSSTPPFAEAFF. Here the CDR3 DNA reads TGTGCCAGCAGTTCGACTCCGCCTTTCGCTGAAGCTTTCTTT.

The CDR3 region has the DNA TGCGCCAGCAGCTCACCACCGACGGAGAACTATGGCTACACCTTC. It is translated as CASSSPPTENYGYTF. The V gene is TRBV5-1, the J gene TRBJ1-2, with D hard to call. In germline, CDR1 is SGHRS, CDR2 YFSETQ. CDR3 length: 15 amino acids. Trimming removed 3 bases from V and 2 bases from J, with 14 bases in between.

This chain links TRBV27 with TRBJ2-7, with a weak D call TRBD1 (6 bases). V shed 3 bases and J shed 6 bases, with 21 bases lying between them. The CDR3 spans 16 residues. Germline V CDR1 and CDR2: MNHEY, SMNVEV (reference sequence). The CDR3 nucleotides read TGTGCCAGCAGTTTTAAGTTGACAGGACGTTTTTCCGAGCAGTACTTC. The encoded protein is CASSFKLTGRFSEQYF.

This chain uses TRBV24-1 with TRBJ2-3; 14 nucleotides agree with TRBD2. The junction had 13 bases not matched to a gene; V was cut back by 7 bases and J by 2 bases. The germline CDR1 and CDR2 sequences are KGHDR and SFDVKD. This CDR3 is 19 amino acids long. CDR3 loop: CATSGTLGTSGGHTDTQYF. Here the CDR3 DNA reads TGTGCCACCAGCGGGACCCTGGGGACTAGCGGGGGCCACACAGATACGCAGTATTTT.

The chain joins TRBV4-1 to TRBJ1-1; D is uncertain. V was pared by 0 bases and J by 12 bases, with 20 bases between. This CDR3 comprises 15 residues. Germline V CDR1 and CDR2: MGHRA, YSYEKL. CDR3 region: CASSQDITAIITPFF. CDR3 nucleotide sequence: TGCGCCAGCAGCCAAGATATAACAGCTATCATCACTCCTTTCTTT.

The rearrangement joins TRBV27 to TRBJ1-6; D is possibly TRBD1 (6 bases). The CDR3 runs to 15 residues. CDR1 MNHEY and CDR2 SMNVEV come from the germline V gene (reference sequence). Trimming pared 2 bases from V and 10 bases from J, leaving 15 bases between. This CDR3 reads CASSLGGASDSPLHF. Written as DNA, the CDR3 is TGTGCCAGCAGTTTAGGGGGCGCCAGTGACTCACCCCTCCACTTT.

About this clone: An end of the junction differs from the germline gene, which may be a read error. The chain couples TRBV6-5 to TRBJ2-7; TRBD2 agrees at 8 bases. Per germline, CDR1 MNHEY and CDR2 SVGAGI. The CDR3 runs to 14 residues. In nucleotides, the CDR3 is TGTGCCAGCTTGGGGAGCGGGAGCTCCCACGAGCAGTACTTC. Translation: CASLGSGSSHEQYF.

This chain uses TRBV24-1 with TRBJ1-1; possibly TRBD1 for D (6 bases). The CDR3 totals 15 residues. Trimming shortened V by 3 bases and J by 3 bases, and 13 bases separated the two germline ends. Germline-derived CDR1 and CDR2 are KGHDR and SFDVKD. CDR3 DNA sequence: TGTGCCACCAGTGATGGCAGGGGAGGGTACACTGAAGCTTTCTTT. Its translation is CATSDGRGGYTEAFF.

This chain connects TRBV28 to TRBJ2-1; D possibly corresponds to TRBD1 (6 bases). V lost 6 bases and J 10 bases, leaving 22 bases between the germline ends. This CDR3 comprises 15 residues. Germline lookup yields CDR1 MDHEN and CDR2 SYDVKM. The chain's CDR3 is CASRSGSRGRKEQFF. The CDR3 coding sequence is TGTGCCAGCAGATCGGGAAGCAGGGGCCGGAAAGAGCAGTTCTTC.

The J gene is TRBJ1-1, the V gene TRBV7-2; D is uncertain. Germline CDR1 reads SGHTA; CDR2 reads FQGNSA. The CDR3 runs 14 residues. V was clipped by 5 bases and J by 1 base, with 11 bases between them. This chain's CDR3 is CASSPPGANTEAFF. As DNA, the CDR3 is TGTGCCAGCAGCCCCCCGGGAGCGAACACTGAAGCTTTCTTT.

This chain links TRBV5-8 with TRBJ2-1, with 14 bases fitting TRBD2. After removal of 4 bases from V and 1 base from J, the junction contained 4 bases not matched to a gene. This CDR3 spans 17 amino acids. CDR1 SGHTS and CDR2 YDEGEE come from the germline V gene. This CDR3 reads CASSDGLAGGSYNEQFF. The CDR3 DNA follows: TGTGCCAGCAGCGATGGACTAGCGGGGGGTTCCTACAATGAGCAGTTCTTC.

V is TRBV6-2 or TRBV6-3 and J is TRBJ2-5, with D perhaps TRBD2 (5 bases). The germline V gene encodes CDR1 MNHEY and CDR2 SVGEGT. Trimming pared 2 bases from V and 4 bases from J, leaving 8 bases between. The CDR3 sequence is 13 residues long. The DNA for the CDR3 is TGTGCCAGCAGTTACGAACTAGGAGAGACCCAGTACTTC. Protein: CASSYELGETQYF.

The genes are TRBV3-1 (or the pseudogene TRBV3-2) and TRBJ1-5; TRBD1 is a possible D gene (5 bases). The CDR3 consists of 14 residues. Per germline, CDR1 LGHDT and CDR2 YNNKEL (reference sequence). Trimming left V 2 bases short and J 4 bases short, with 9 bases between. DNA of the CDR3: TGTGCCAGCAGCCAATACGGACAAAATCAGCCCCAGCATTTT. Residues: CASSQYGQNQPQHF.